One and the same sample provided the 24 T cell receptor beta chains below, sequenced in a study of radiotherapy plus CTLA-4 blockade in lung cancer (dated by TCRdb to 2017 to 2018). Library preparation employed the immunoSEQ multiplex PCR assay. TCRdb re-hosts the immuneACCESS table, in-frame sequences only. Its copies lack some clones; in the studies checked, an unresolved V gene accounts for under half of them, and the cause for the rest is not known. The sample profile shows about 64,000 clones; about 70% of them were found once. The ten largest clones add up to around 8.3% of the sample. The sequencing here drew on peripheral blood, taken from a patient treated with radiotherapy plus ipilimumab. The source is a human donor with non-small cell lung cancer whose response to radiotherapy plus ipilimumab could not be evaluated.

The V call is TRBV30, the J call TRBJ1-1, with TRBD1 matching 10 bases. This CDR3 comprises 16 residues. V lost 4 bases, J lost 4 bases, and 12 bases stayed unmatched. CDR1 GTSNPN and CDR2 SVGIG come from the germline V gene (reference sequence). The CDR3 DNA is TGTGCCTGGATAGGGGGGGACAGGGGATTCTCCACTGAAGCTTTCTTT. Residues: CAWIGGDRGFSTEAFF.

The chain has TRBV30 and TRBJ2-3; 9 bases agree with TRBD1. The CDR3 sequence is 14 residues long. Germline assignment: CDR1 GTSNPN and CDR2 SVGIG (reference sequence). Trimming took 5 bases from V and 4 from J; bases not matched to a gene: 7. CDR3 sequence (DNA): TGTGCCTGGCAGACAGGGGGGCGCGCAGATACGCAGTATTTT. Amino acid sequence: CAWQTGGRADTQYF. The whole variable domain, filled in from reference TRBV30 and TRBJ2-3, reads SQTIHQWPATLVQPVGSPLSLECTVEGTSNPNLYWYRQAAGRGLQLLFYSVGIGQISSEVPQNLSASRPQDRQFILSSKKLLLSDSGFYLCAWQTGGRADTQYFGPGTRLTVL.

This rearrangement joins TRBV19 to TRBJ2-3; 10 bases align to TRBD2. Germline-derived CDR1 and CDR2 are LNHDA and SQIVND (reference sequence). V shed 8 bases and J 6 bases; nucleotides not matched to a gene: 8. This CDR3 has 14 amino acids. In nucleotides, the CDR3 is TGTGCCAGTTGGAGCGGGAGGGCCGTTGATACGCAGTATTTT. Amino acids: CASWSGRAVDTQYF.

The chain recombines TRBV12-5 with TRBJ2-7, with 8 positions matching TRBD1. V lost 4 bases and J lost 3; bases outside the gene matches: 5. The CDR3 length is 14 residues. From germline, CDR1 is LGHNT and CDR2 FRNRAP. The CDR3 spells CASGSGTGFYEQYF. Written as DNA, the CDR3 is TGTGCTAGTGGTTCCGGGACAGGATTCTACGAGCAGTACTTC.

V usage is TRBV30 and J usage is TRBJ1-3; 10 bases are shared with TRBD1. V lost 7 bases to trimming and J lost 3 bases; unmatched junction nucleotides: 6. Germline-derived CDR1 and CDR2 are GTSNPN and SVGIG (reference sequence). This CDR3 has 14 amino acids. The CDR3 sequence is CASTGQGVGNTIYF. The CDR3 DNA reads TGTGCCTCTACAGGACAGGGGGTTGGAAACACCATATATTTT.

The chain has TRBV10-3 and TRBJ2-7; TRBD2 aligns across 8 bases. Looked up from germline, CDR1 is ENHRY and CDR2 is SYGVKD. J gave up 4 bases and V 6 bases, and 14 bases lay outside the gene matches. The length of the CDR3 is 16 residues. This CDR3 reads CAIRRSDSGVGYEQYF. The CDR3 DNA reads TGTGCCATCAGGAGGTCGGATAGCGGGGTTGGGTACGAGCAGTACTTC.

V and J are TRBV5-1 and TRBJ2-3; 12 bases fit TRBD2. Germline trimming cut 0 bases from V and 4 bases from J; bases unmatched to any gene: 3. The CDR3 is 16 residues long. CDR1 is SGHRS, CDR2 YFSETQ, per germline. CDR3 bases: TGCGCCAGCAGCTTGGGACTAGCGGGGGTGTCAGATACGCAGTATTTT. The encoded protein is CASSLGLAGVSDTQYF. The whole variable domain, remainder taken from reference TRBV5-1 and TRBJ2-3, is KAGVTQTPRYLIKTRGQQVTLSCSPISGHRSVSWYQQTPGQGLQFLFEYFSETQRNKGNFPGRFSGRQFSNSRSEMNVSTLELGDSALYLCASSLGLAGVSDTQYFGPGTRLTVL.

This clone was seen just once. The V call is TRBV5-4, the J call TRBJ1-1; 9 bases agree with TRBD1. Germline CDR1 and CDR2: SGHNT and YYREEE (reference sequence). V gave up 4 bases and J gave up 3 bases; unmatched junction bases: 10. CDR3 length equals 16 residues. The CDR3 DNA sequence: TGTGCCAGCAGCCCCGGGGGGGACAGGGTGCACACTGAAGCTTTCTTT. Translation: CASSPGGDRVHTEAFF.

About this clone: An end of the junction does not agree with germline; a read error may underlie this. Other DNA sequences in this specimen translate into the identical CDR3. The chain couples TRBV29-1 to TRBJ1-1, with 10 bases fitting TRBD1. CDR1 and CDR2 (germline): SQVTM, ANQGSEA. The CDR3 totals 12 residues. Here the CDR3 reads CSVTTGGTEAFF. The DNA for the CDR3 is TGCAGCGTTACGACAGGGGGCACTGAGGCTTTCTTT.

This rearrangement joins TRBV28 to TRBJ2-3; D remains ambiguous. V lost 9 bases and J lost 2, with 15 bases in between. The CDR3 sequence is 14 residues long. In germline, CDR1 is MDHEN, CDR2 SYDVKM. The chain's CDR3 is CASKTSGYTDTQYF. CDR3 DNA: TGTGCCAGTAAGACGTCAGGATACACAGATACGCAGTATTTT.

The V call is TRBV29-1, the J call TRBJ2-5; 8 nucleotides align to TRBD1. Germline V CDR1 and CDR2: SQVTM, ANQGSEA. J gave up 11 bases and V 5 bases, and 10 bases lay outside the gene matches. The CDR3 contains 12 residues. CDR3 nucleotide sequence: TGCAGCGTTACCCAGGGGGCTCGAGAGCAGTACTTC. This gives the protein CSVTQGAREQYF.

The chain carries TRBV28 and TRBJ1-6; TRBD1 matches 9 bases. From germline, CDR1 is MDHEN and CDR2 SYDVKM. The CDR3 totals 17 residues. V shed 1 base and J 9 bases; nucleotides not matched to a gene: 10. The CDR3 region has the DNA TGTGCCAGCAGTTTATCCGGGACAGGGCCCCTATCTTCACCCCTCCACTTT. Residues: CASSLSGTGPLSSPLHF.

This chain uses TRBV19 with TRBJ2-7, with TRBD1 matching over 7 bases. With V trimmed by 6 bases and J by 0 bases, 5 bases remained unmatched. CDR1 and CDR2 (germline): LNHDA, SQIVND (reference sequence). The length of the CDR3 is 14 residues. For the CDR3, the DNA is TGTGCCAGTAGAGTAGACAGGGACTCCTACGAGCAGTACTTC. This gives the protein CASRVDRDSYEQYF. Looking up the rest from reference TRBV19 and TRBJ2-7 gives the full variable domain: DGGITQSPKYLFRKEGQNVTLSCEQNLNHDAMYWYRQDPGQGLRLIYYSQIVNDFQKGDIAEGYSVSREKKESFPLTVTSAQKNPTAFYLCASRVDRDSYEQYFGPGTRLTVT.

The chain joins TRBV19 to TRBJ1-5, with a weak D call TRBD1 (5 bases). V was trimmed by 0 bases and J by 7 bases, leaving 10 bases between them. Germline CDR1 reads LNHDA; CDR2 reads SQIVND (reference sequence). The CDR3 has 14 amino acids. Written as DNA, the CDR3 is TGTGCCAGTAGTATAGATAGCAGGGTGCAGCCCCAGCATTTT. It translates to CASSIDSRVQPQHF.

The gene calls are TRBV2 and TRBJ1-2; D is ambiguous. V dropped 0 bases and J dropped 4 bases, with 9 bases sitting between them. This CDR3 region has 14 residues. CDR1 is SNHLY, CDR2 FYNNEI, per germline. The CDR3 coding sequence is TGTGCCAGCAGTGAAGCGCGGAATACCTATGGCTACACCTTC. This sequence encodes CASSEARNTYGYTF.

The rearrangement links TRBV11-2 to TRBJ2-1; TRBD2 aligns across 8 bases. V was pared by 1 base and J by 7 bases, with 12 bases of the junction left unmatched. Germline assignment: CDR1 SGHAT and CDR2 FQNNGV. The CDR3 loop spans 17 amino acids. The CDR3 protein is CASSLGGAGVNGNEQFF. The CDR3 bases are TGTGCCAGCAGCTTAGGGGGAGCGGGAGTAAATGGGAATGAGCAGTTCTTC.

The chain uses TRBV5-4 and TRBJ1-2; the match to TRBD1 covers 10 bases. Germline V gene data show CDR1 as SGHNT and CDR2 as YYREEE (reference sequence). The junction had 11 bases not matched to a gene; V was cut back by 3 bases and J by 6 bases. The CDR3 sequence is 16 residues long. Here the CDR3 reads CASSSNLGQGEHGYTF. In DNA form, the CDR3 reads TGTGCCAGCAGCTCCAACCTCGGACAGGGGGAACATGGCTACACCTTC.

V gene TRBV7-9 combines with J gene TRBJ1-1; D is perhaps TRBD1 (6 bases). Germline lookup yields CDR1 SEHNR and CDR2 FQNEAQ (reference sequence). The CDR3 is made up of 14 amino acids. Deletions cut 5 bases from V and 0 bases from J, with 10 bases between. The CDR3 DNA follows: TGTGCCAGCAGCGGGACAACAATGAACACTGAAGCTTTCTTT. Protein: CASSGTTMNTEAFF.

The rearrangement links TRBV18 to TRBJ2-1; 10 bases are shared with TRBD2. V was pared by 2 bases and J by 9 bases, with 7 bases of the junction left unmatched. Germline CDR1 is KGHSH and CDR2 is LQKENI. The CDR3 sequence is 15 residues long. DNA of the CDR3: TGTGCCAGCTCACCAGCTAGCGGGAGTTTGGGTGAGCAGTTCTTC. Translated, it gives CASSPASGSLGEQFF.

A few counts support this clone. The rearrangement joins TRBV18 to TRBJ2-3; TRBD2 agrees at 7 bases. This CDR3 region has 13 residues. The J segment lost 4 bases and the V segment lost 8 bases, leaving 6 bases of the junction unmatched. Germline CDR1 KGHSH, CDR2 LQKENI. The CDR3 sequence: CASAERGSDTQYF. The CDR3 region has the DNA TGTGCCAGCGCCGAGCGGGGTTCAGATACGCAGTATTTT.

The chain carries TRBV5-1 and TRBJ2-7; D might be TRBD2 (6 bases). Germline V gives CDR1 SGHRS, CDR2 YFSETQ. V was trimmed by 0 bases and J by 8 bases, leaving 15 bases between them. The CDR3 contains 14 residues. CDR3 region: CASSLAGDSRKQYF. CDR3 nucleotide sequence: TGCGCCAGCAGCTTGGCCGGGGACTCGAGGAAGCAGTACTTC.

The chain couples TRBV9 to TRBJ1-3, with a tentative D call TRBD1 (6 bases). The CDR3 has 16 residues. V was trimmed by 0 bases and J by 2 bases, leaving 12 bases between them. The V gene's germline CDR1 is SGDLS and CDR2 YYNGEE. As DNA, the CDR3 is TGTGCCAGCAGCGTAGGGGCGGCAGGGGCTGGAAACACCATATATTTT. Translation gives CASSVGAAGAGNTIYF.

This clone came up a few times. The rearrangement links TRBV6-6 to TRBJ1-5, with D perhaps matching TRBD1 (5 bases). The germline V and J ends were trimmed by 2 bases and 5 bases, with 7 bases remaining between them. Germline CDR1 and CDR2: MNHNY and SVGAGI (reference sequence). This CDR3 spans 13 amino acids. CDR3: CASSYQGDQPQHF. The CDR3, as DNA: TGTGCCAGCAGTTACCAGGGCGATCAGCCCCAGCATTTT.

This clone was detected only a few times. This chain uses TRBV10-3 with TRBJ1-2; 7 bases match TRBD1. The germline CDR1 and CDR2 sequences are ENHRY and SYGVKD. J lost 3 bases, V lost 6 bases, and 7 bases had no gene match. CDR3 length: 14 residues. The chain's CDR3 is CAISPQGGDYGYTF. The CDR3 DNA reads TGTGCCATCAGCCCGCAGGGGGGAGACTATGGCTACACCTTC.